Listed below are T cell receptor beta chains from one sample, sequenced in a study of T cell repertoires in cytomegalovirus infection. TCRdb independently ran MiXCR on the reads; one entry per CDR3 protein. Here the sample spans 640,000 or so distinct CDR3 sequences, around 30% being singletons. These TCRs are of unknown antigen specificity. The starting material was cultured PBMCs, obtained from culture after CMV antigen stimulation. These receptors came from a human donor in good health (CMV status not recorded). Some clones in this sample may be carry-over from other donors' samples. Each CDR3 is given with its conserved first and last residue. The order of the fields is J gene, D gene, clone size, V gene, CDR3 DNA, CDR3 protein. The D gene is left open where the match is weak. Some rows have no size entry. The others give once, few or many, or a class for an expanded clone.

j_gene: TRBJ2-3; d_gene: TRBD2; abundance: -; v_gene: TRBV19; CDR3nt: TGTGCCAGTAGTATTAGCGGGGGGGTGCTGAGCACAGATACGCAGTATTTT; CDR3aa: CASSISGGVLSTDTQYF
j_gene: TRBJ1-4; d_gene: -; abundance: many; v_gene: TRBV7-2; CDR3nt: TGTGCCAGCAGCTTACGTCAAACGGTTAATGAAAAACTGTTTTTT; CDR3aa: CASSLRQTVNEKLFF
j_gene: TRBJ2-7; d_gene: TRBD1; abundance: few; v_gene: TRBV7-2; CDR3nt: TGTGCCAGCAGCCCCACCCAGGGGGCGATGTACGAGCAGTACTTC; CDR3aa: CASSPTQGAMYEQYF
j_gene: TRBJ1-2; d_gene: -; abundance: few; v_gene: TRBV2; CDR3nt: TGTGCCAGCAGCGCCGGGACGGATTACTATGGCTACACCTTC; CDR3aa: CASSAGTDYYGYTF
j_gene: TRBJ1-1; d_gene: -; abundance: few; v_gene: TRBV28; CDR3nt: TGTGCCAGCCAATCGGGGGACACTGAAGCTTTCTTT; CDR3aa: CASQSGDTEAFF
j_gene: TRBJ2-6; d_gene: TRBD1; abundance: many; v_gene: TRBV7-9; CDR3nt: TGTGCCAGCAGCCAGATACCCGGGACAGGGGCTTCTGGGGCCAACGTCCTGACTTTC; CDR3aa: CASSQIPGTGASGANVLTF
j_gene: TRBJ2-3; d_gene: TRBD2; abundance: -; v_gene: TRBV6-2/TRBV6-3; CDR3nt: TGTGCCAGCGCTACACTAGCGGGATTTCAAGATACGCAGTATTTT; CDR3aa: CASATLAGFQDTQYF
j_gene: TRBJ2-1; d_gene: TRBD1; abundance: -; v_gene: TRBV7-6; CDR3nt: TGTGCCAGCAGCTTCTCTCTGGTGGTTCCGGGACAGACCCCTAGTTTTAATGAGCAGTTCTTC; CDR3aa: CASSFSLVVPGQTPSFNEQFF
j_gene: TRBJ1-5; d_gene: -; abundance: few; v_gene: TRBV7-2; CDR3nt: TGTGCCAGCAGCCGGGCACGCGGGACGCCCCAGCATTTT; CDR3aa: CASSRARGTPQHF
j_gene: TRBJ2-3; d_gene: TRBD2; abundance: -; v_gene: TRBV20-1; CDR3nt: TGCAGTGCTAGTGGCGGGGGGGCAATAGATACGCAGTATTTT; CDR3aa: CSASGGGAIDTQYF
j_gene: TRBJ2-3; d_gene: -; abundance: few; v_gene: TRBV19; CDR3nt: TGTGCCATCTCGGGCCAAGCGACAGATACGCAGTATTTT; CDR3aa: CAISGQATDTQYF
j_gene: TRBJ2-3; d_gene: -; abundance: -; v_gene: TRBV24-1; CDR3nt: TGTGCCACCAGTGACCCCCGGGACCCAGGAGATACGCAGTATTTT; CDR3aa: CATSDPRDPGDTQYF
j_gene: TRBJ2-1; d_gene: TRBD1; abundance: -; v_gene: TRBV19; CDR3nt: TGTGCCAGTAGTCCTCAGGGACAGGGGAGCTCCTACAATGAGCAGTTCTTC; CDR3aa: CASSPQGQGSSYNEQFF
j_gene: TRBJ1-1; d_gene: -; abundance: few; v_gene: TRBV7-6; CDR3nt: TGTGCCAGCAGCCCCCGGGAGGTTGGGACTGAAGCTTTCTTT; CDR3aa: CASSPREVGTEAFF
j_gene: TRBJ1-1; d_gene: -; abundance: -; v_gene: TRBV11-2; CDR3nt: TGTGCCAGCAGCAAATCAGGGTCGCCCGCTGAAGCTTTCTTT; CDR3aa: CASSKSGSPAEAFF
j_gene: TRBJ2-7; d_gene: -; abundance: -; v_gene: TRBV5-1; CDR3nt: TGCGCCAGCAGCTTGGCCCGGGGTGGGGGGAAAACCTACGAGCAGTACTTC; CDR3aa: CASSLARGGGKTYEQYF
j_gene: TRBJ2-7; d_gene: TRBD1; abundance: many; v_gene: TRBV7-2; CDR3nt: TGTGCCAGCAGCTCCCCAGGGACAGGGCGCTACGAGCAGTACTTC; CDR3aa: CASSSPGTGRYEQYF
j_gene: TRBJ1-2; d_gene: -; abundance: -; v_gene: TRBV12-3/TRBV12-4; CDR3nt: TGTGCCAGCAGTCGGACAGATGGCTACACCTTC; CDR3aa: CASSRTDGYTF
j_gene: TRBJ2-1; d_gene: TRBD1; abundance: -; v_gene: TRBV12-3/TRBV12-4; CDR3nt: TGTGCCAGCAGTTTGACAGGGGGTGTTTCGTATGAGCAGTTCTTC; CDR3aa: CASSLTGGVSYEQFF
j_gene: TRBJ2-7; d_gene: TRBD2; abundance: few; v_gene: TRBV7-6; CDR3nt: TGTGCCAGCAGCTTAGAGGGGACTAGTGCGTTCTACGAGCAGTACTTC; CDR3aa: CASSLEGTSAFYEQYF
j_gene: TRBJ2-1; d_gene: TRBD1; abundance: -; v_gene: TRBV9; CDR3nt: TGTGCCAGCAGCCCCGGACAGGGAATTAATATCTACAATGAGCAGTTCTTC; CDR3aa: CASSPGQGINIYNEQFF
j_gene: TRBJ2-3; d_gene: TRBD2; abundance: few; v_gene: TRBV4-3; CDR3nt: TGCGCCAGCAGCCAAGATCAAGCGGGAGTCACAGATACGCAGTATTTT; CDR3aa: CASSQDQAGVTDTQYF
j_gene: TRBJ1-5; d_gene: -; abundance: -; v_gene: TRBV2; CDR3nt: TGTGCCAGCAGTGTAGCAGTTCAGCCCCAGCATTTT; CDR3aa: CASSVAVQPQHF
j_gene: TRBJ1-4; d_gene: -; abundance: few; v_gene: TRBV10-3; CDR3nt: TGTGCCATCAGTGAGCCCGGGGAGGGGGCTAATGAAAAACTGTTTTTT; CDR3aa: CAISEPGEGANEKLFF
j_gene: TRBJ1-2; d_gene: -; abundance: few; v_gene: TRBV2; CDR3nt: TGTGCCAGCAGTTCGCCAGGGTCGAAACTCTTAAAAGCTAACTATGGCTACACCTTC; CDR3aa: CASSSPGSKLLKANYGYTF
j_gene: TRBJ2-2; d_gene: TRBD2; abundance: -; v_gene: TRBV9; CDR3nt: TGTGCCAGCAGCGTAATGGGACTAGCGGGGGGAAACACCGGGGAGCTGTTTTTT; CDR3aa: CASSVMGLAGGNTGELFF
j_gene: TRBJ1-6; d_gene: -; abundance: -; v_gene: TRBV7-6; CDR3nt: TGTGCCAGCAGCCTTTCTCGGGTATACGGTTCACCCCTCCACTTT; CDR3aa: CASSLSRVYGSPLHF
j_gene: TRBJ2-3; d_gene: TRBD2; abundance: -; v_gene: TRBV7-6; CDR3nt: TGTGCCAGCAGCTTAATAGCGGGAGCGGATGATACGCAGTATTTT; CDR3aa: CASSLIAGADDTQYF
j_gene: TRBJ1-5; d_gene: -; abundance: -; v_gene: TRBV7-2; CDR3nt: TGTGCCAGCAGCTTATCCCATCAGCCCCAGCATTTT; CDR3aa: CASSLSHQPQHF
j_gene: TRBJ2-2; d_gene: TRBD1; abundance: -; v_gene: TRBV27; CDR3nt: TGTGCCAGCATAGGACAGGGAAGCACCGGGGAGCTGTTTTTT; CDR3aa: CASIGQGSTGELFF
j_gene: TRBJ2-2; d_gene: -; abundance: -; v_gene: TRBV19; CDR3nt: TGTGCCAGTAGTAACCGGGGTGGGACCGGGGAGCTGTTTTTT; CDR3aa: CASSNRGGTGELFF
j_gene: TRBJ2-1; d_gene: TRBD1; abundance: few; v_gene: TRBV2; CDR3nt: TGTGCCAGCAGAGCGACAGGGGGTGAGCAGTTCTTC; CDR3aa: CASRATGGEQFF
j_gene: TRBJ1-2; d_gene: -; abundance: -; v_gene: TRBV30; CDR3nt: TGTGCCTGGAGTAAAGGAGGGCCTACTAACTATGGCTACACCTTC; CDR3aa: CAWSKGGPTNYGYTF
j_gene: TRBJ1-2; d_gene: -; abundance: many; v_gene: TRBV7-2; CDR3nt: TGTGCCAGCAGCCCTCGGACAAAATCCCCTTATGGCTACACCTTC; CDR3aa: CASSPRTKSPYGYTF
j_gene: TRBJ2-5; d_gene: TRBD1; abundance: few; v_gene: TRBV19; CDR3nt: TGTGCCAGTGGACAGGGTCCAGCCCAGTACTTC; CDR3aa: CASGQGPAQYF
j_gene: TRBJ2-1; d_gene: -; abundance: few; v_gene: TRBV7-6; CDR3nt: TGTGCCAGCAGCTTAGGTCTAGATGTGACGGTTGTTTTAAATGAGCAGTTCTTC; CDR3aa: CASSLGLDVTVVLNEQFF
j_gene: TRBJ2-3; d_gene: TRBD2; abundance: few; v_gene: TRBV29-1; CDR3nt: TGCAGCGTTGAAGAGCGGGGGAGGGGCACAGATACGCAGTATTTT; CDR3aa: CSVEERGRGTDTQYF
j_gene: TRBJ1-2; d_gene: -; abundance: once; v_gene: TRBV29-1; CDR3nt: TGCAGCGTTGAAGATGACCCCCCGACGGTTGGCTACACCTTC; CDR3aa: CSVEDDPPTVGYTF
j_gene: TRBJ1-1; d_gene: TRBD1; abundance: few; v_gene: TRBV10-3; CDR3nt: TGTGCCATCAGCGATTCGCACAGGGGGCGAACTGAAGCTTTCTTT; CDR3aa: CAISDSHRGRTEAFF
j_gene: TRBJ2-4; d_gene: TRBD1; abundance: -; v_gene: TRBV6-2/TRBV6-3; CDR3nt: TGTGCCAGCAGTTCAGTCAGGGGGCGCGGAGGTGCCAAAAACATTCAGTACTTC; CDR3aa: CASSSVRGRGGAKNIQYF
j_gene: TRBJ1-6; d_gene: -; abundance: few; v_gene: TRBV7-6; CDR3nt: TGTGCCAGCAGCTTAGAAACATTACCTAATTCACCCCTCCACTTT; CDR3aa: CASSLETLPNSPLHF
j_gene: TRBJ1-5; d_gene: -; abundance: many; v_gene: TRBV7-2; CDR3nt: TGTGCCAGCAGCTTACTGGGCCAGGCAGCGGGGCTCCAGCATTTT; CDR3aa: CASSLLGQAAGLQHF
j_gene: TRBJ2-5; d_gene: -; abundance: few; v_gene: TRBV3-1; CDR3nt: TGTGCCACCACAGGGAGATTGGAGACCCAGTACTTC; CDR3aa: CATTGRLETQYF
j_gene: TRBJ2-1; d_gene: -; abundance: -; v_gene: TRBV6-5; CDR3nt: TGTGCCAGCAGCCAAGGGGGATGGCAGTTCTTC; CDR3aa: CASSQGGWQFF
j_gene: TRBJ1-1; d_gene: -; abundance: few; v_gene: TRBV4-1; CDR3nt: TGCGCCAGCAGCCAAGCCCAGGGGTCCATCACTGAAGCTTTCTTT; CDR3aa: CASSQAQGSITEAFF
j_gene: TRBJ2-5; d_gene: TRBD2; abundance: few; v_gene: TRBV7-8; CDR3nt: TGTGCCAGCAGCTCGAAGAGGACTAGCGGGAGGTTGGAGACCCAGTACTTC; CDR3aa: CASSSKRTSGRLETQYF
j_gene: TRBJ2-1; d_gene: TRBD2; abundance: -; v_gene: TRBV19; CDR3nt: TGTGCCAGTAGTAGAACTAGCGGGGGTCAGGAGTTCTTC; CDR3aa: CASSRTSGGQEFF
j_gene: TRBJ1-2; d_gene: -; abundance: many; v_gene: TRBV7-8; CDR3nt: TGTGCCAGCAGCTCCGGGACAAGAAGCTATGGCTACACCTTC; CDR3aa: CASSSGTRSYGYTF
j_gene: TRBJ2-3; d_gene: -; abundance: many; v_gene: TRBV7-8; CDR3nt: TGTGCCAGCAGCTCCCCCAGACAGCGAAGCACAGATACGCAGTATTTT; CDR3aa: CASSSPRQRSTDTQYF
j_gene: TRBJ2-1; d_gene: -; abundance: -; v_gene: TRBV7-6; CDR3nt: TGTGCCAGCAGCTTAGGACTTCCTGGGAACAATGAGCAGTTCTTC; CDR3aa: CASSLGLPGNNEQFF
j_gene: TRBJ2-3; d_gene: TRBD2; abundance: -; v_gene: TRBV19; CDR3nt: TGTGCCAGTAGTCCCCCGGGGAGGGGCCAGGGAGATACGCAGTATTTT; CDR3aa: CASSPPGRGQGDTQYF
j_gene: TRBJ2-5; d_gene: -; abundance: few; v_gene: TRBV6-5; CDR3nt: TGTGCCAGGAGATTAGGGGCCCAGTACTTC; CDR3aa: CARRLGAQYF
j_gene: TRBJ1-1; d_gene: -; abundance: -; v_gene: TRBV20-1; CDR3nt: TGCAGTGCTAGAGAGGACAGTTACACTGAAGCTTTCTTT; CDR3aa: CSAREDSYTEAFF
j_gene: TRBJ2-7; d_gene: -; abundance: few; v_gene: TRBV6-6; CDR3nt: TGTGCCAGCAGTTCAACCGGGACCGTGAGGCACGAGCAGTACTTC; CDR3aa: CASSSTGTVRHEQYF
j_gene: TRBJ1-1; d_gene: -; abundance: few; v_gene: TRBV6-2/TRBV6-3; CDR3nt: TGTGCCAGCAGTTACTCTGTACTGAACACTGAAGCTTTCTTT; CDR3aa: CASSYSVLNTEAFF